The clone carrying this T cell receptor (beta chain) was observed at least ten times. The antigen remains undetermined. This record comes from a study of regulatory T cells in long-lasting Graves disease. V lost 4 bases and J lost 2; bases outside the gene matches: 6. This CDR3 is 17 amino acids long. Time point noted: persistent/refractory GD, antithyroid drugs over 5 years with positive TRAb. RNA isolated from PBMCs was used to make the TCR library. Whole-study findings and limits: Segments TRBV28, TRBJ1-2 and TRBJ2-5 showed preferential usage in persistent disease.

Investigators prepared the TCR beta libraries by applying iRepertoire HTBI primers and Arm-PCR of CDR3 regions. Each CDR3 protein gets one entry after TCRdb re-called the multiplex PCR reads with MiXCR. The table records about 400,000 distinct CDR3 sequences, roughly 20% of them present only once. The receptor comes from a female donor with Graves disease. The chain employs TRBV12-3 or TRBV12-4 and TRBJ2-4; 12 positions agree with TRBD2. Sequencing was performed on peripheral blood mononuclear cells (PBMCs), taken when the disease was refractory, from a patient treated with antithyroid drugs. Here the CDR3 reads CASSSRLAGDSKNIQYF. The CDR3 nucleotides read TGTGCCAGCAGTTCCAGACTAGCGGGAGACTCCAAAAACATTCAGTACTTC.